The 14 T cell receptor beta chains below all came from one sample that was sequenced in a study of cytomegalovirus exposure and HLA in healthy donors. 13 Jbeta primers and 60 Vbeta primers were used for the PCR. Sequenced by immunoSEQ multiplex PCR; TCRdb stores in-frame clones only, minus some. This sample has over 200,000 clones, with about 84% found just once. Input material: PBMCs. Receptors originate from a human donor in good health.

A remark on this clone: This sample also contains other DNA sequences that code for the same CDR3. The chain couples TRBV27 to TRBJ1-4; D is ambiguous. V dropped 8 bases and J dropped 0 bases, with 13 bases sitting between them. The CDR3 has 15 residues. From germline, CDR1 is MNHEY and CDR2 SMNVEV (reference sequence). CDR3: CASGGSAATNEKLFF. DNA for the CDR3: TGTGCCAGCGGAGGGTCGGCAGCAACTAATGAAAAACTGTTTTTT. Together with reference TRBV27 and TRBJ1-4, the CDR3 gives the full variable domain: EAQVTQNPRYLITVTGKKLTVTCSQNMNHEYMSWYRQDPGLGLRQIYYSMNVEVTDKGDVPEGYKVSRKEKRNFPLILESPSPNQTSLYFCASGGSAATNEKLFFGSGTQLSVL.

The CDR3 here is CASDLSGLNEQFF. CDR3 nucleotides: TGTGCCAGCGATTTGTCGGGACTCAATGAGCAGTTCTTC. This rearrangement joins TRBV2 to TRBJ2-1, with D possibly TRBD2 on 6 matching bases. Germline CDR1 reads SNHLY; CDR2 reads FYNNEI. The V end was cut by 8 bases, the J end by 6 bases, with 14 bases between. The CDR3 has 13 residues.

This clone showed up just a few times. This rearrangement joins TRBV2 to TRBJ2-7; weak D call: TRBD1 (6 bases). Germline V gives CDR1 SNHLY, CDR2 FYNNEI. This CDR3 has 11 amino acids. Trimming cost V 6 bases and J 3 bases, with 6 bases left between them. Here the CDR3 reads CASRGHYEQYF. The CDR3 DNA reads as TGTGCCAGCAGGGGACACTACGAGCAGTACTTC. Supplemented by reference TRBV2 and TRBJ2-7, the full variable domain reads EPEVTQTPSHQVTQMGQEVILRCVPISNHLYFYWYRQILGQKVEFLVSFYNNEISEKSEIFDDQFSVERPDGSNFTLKIRSTKLEDSAMYFCASRGHYEQYFGPGTRLTVT.

V usage is TRBV4-3 and J usage is TRBJ2-7; weak D call: TRBD2 (5 bases). V was clipped by 3 bases and J by 0 bases, with 9 bases between them. Germline V gene data show CDR1 as LGHNA and CDR2 as YSLEER. The CDR3 contains 14 residues. The CDR3 loop is CASSHGLSSYEQYF. The CDR3 nucleotides read TGCGCCAGCAGCCACGGACTTAGCTCCTACGAGCAGTACTTC.

This clone showed up just once. The CDR3 DNA follows: TGTGCCAGCAGATCGGGACAGGGGTACGAGCAGTACTTC. This gives the protein CASRSGQGYEQYF. The chain recombines TRBV28 with TRBJ2-7, with 10 bases matching TRBD1. This CDR3 contains 13 residues. CDR1 is MDHEN, CDR2 SYDVKM, per germline. J gave up 4 bases and V 6 bases, and 3 bases lay outside the gene matches.

The V and J genes are TRBV15 and TRBJ2-5, with D maybe TRBD1 (5 bases). This CDR3 has 14 amino acids. V gave up 1 base and J gave up 0 bases, with 6 bases separating them. The germline V gene encodes CDR1 LNHNV and CDR2 YYDKDF (reference sequence). CDR3 DNA: TGTGCCACCAGCAGAGGACAGAACCAAGAGACCCAGTACTTC. Translating it yields CATSRGQNQETQYF.

This sequence joins TRBV27 and TRBJ2-5; TRBD2 matches 10 bases. Germline CDR1 is MNHEY and CDR2 is SMNVEV (reference sequence). After removal of 6 bases from V and 4 bases from J, the junction contained 8 bases not matched to a gene. The CDR3 has 15 residues. CDR3 in amino acids: CASSVLAGVLETQYF. As DNA, the CDR3 is TGTGCCAGCAGCGTCCTAGCGGGGGTCCTAGAGACCCAGTACTTC.

The chain carries TRBV29-1 and TRBJ2-5; D possibly corresponds to TRBD2 (6 bases). Trimming took off 3 bases at V and 0 bases at J, with 11 bases between the two ends. Germline lookup yields CDR1 SQVTM and CDR2 ANQGSEA. The CDR3 extends over 14 amino acids. The CDR3 bases are TGCAGCGTTGACAATCCGGGAGACCAAGAGACCCAGTACTTC. This encodes CSVDNPGDQETQYF.

For this clone: A junction boundary mismatches the germline segment, possibly from a read error. The V gene is TRBV9, the J gene TRBJ2-7; no clear D gene. The germline V gene encodes CDR1 SGDLS and CDR2 YYNGEE. This CDR3 contains 12 residues. CDR3 DNA sequence: TGTGCCAGCAGCGTAGAAGACACCCAGCTGCACTTC. This gives the protein CASSVEDTQLHF.

The chain links TRBV7-2 to TRBJ2-7; a possible D gene is TRBD1 (6 bases). This CDR3 comprises 17 residues. CDR1 is SGHTA and CDR2 is FQGNSA in the germline V gene. V was cut by 3 bases and J by 0 bases, with 18 bases left in between. CDR3 protein: CASSFGRYGQLSYEQYF. Written as DNA, the CDR3 is TGTGCCAGCAGCTTCGGTAGATATGGACAGCTCTCCTACGAGCAGTACTTC.

The chain employs TRBV11-3 and TRBJ2-2; no definite D call. The CDR3 sequence is 13 residues long. With 1 base removed from V and 7 bases from J, the gap between germline ends came to 7 bases. Germline CDR1 is SGHNT and CDR2 is YENEEA. CDR3 sequence (DNA): TGTGCCAGCAGCTTAGTGTTCTACGGGGAGCTGTTTTTT. Protein sequence: CASSLVFYGELFF. Using reference TRBV11-3 and TRBJ2-2 for the parts outside the CDR3, the full variable domain is EAGVVQSPRYKIIEKKQPVAFWCNPISGHNTLYWYLQNLGQGPELLIRYENEEAVDDSQLPKDRFSAERLKGVDSTLKIQPAELGDSAVYLCASSLVFYGELFFGEGSRLTVL.

The chain uses TRBV2 and TRBJ1-5, with D tentatively TRBD1 (6 bases). CDR3 length equals 15 residues. V lost 7 bases to trimming and J lost 2 bases, with 15 bases between them. Germline V lookup: CDR1 SNHLY, CDR2 FYNNEI. The CDR3 DNA sequence: TGTGCCAGCAACCCCGGGGGGCAGGGCAATCAGCCCCAGCATTTT. Translating it yields CASNPGGQGNQPQHF.

This clone was observed a few times. V and J are TRBV5-4 and TRBJ2-7, with TRBD2 identical over 7 bases. The CDR3 spans 16 residues. J was trimmed by 2 bases and V by 4 bases; bases with no gene match: 12. Germline assignment: CDR1 SGHNT and CDR2 YYREEE (reference sequence). The CDR3 loop reads CASSTGPSGDTYEQYF. CDR3 sequence (DNA): TGTGCCAGCAGCACCGGCCCTAGCGGAGACACCTACGAGCAGTACTTC.

This chain links TRBV29-1 with TRBJ2-7; weak D call: TRBD2 (6 bases). The CDR3 spans 13 residues. Trimming removed 7 bases from V and 3 bases from J, with 16 bases in between. CDR1 and CDR2 (germline): SQVTM, ANQGSEA. The CDR3 sequence: CSAARGSGYEQYF. The CDR3 region has the DNA TGCAGCGCCGCCCGGGGGAGCGGCTACGAGCAGTACTTC.